What follows are 3 T cell receptor beta chains derived from one specimen sequenced in a study of blood T cell repertoires in COVID-19. Sequencing was performed with immunoSEQ multiplex PCR; in TCRdb, only in-frame clones are kept and a portion is missing. Here the sample spans around 100,000 clones, roughly 90% being singletons. What was sequenced was peripheral blood. Source of these receptors: a man aged 45-65 years with COVID-19, enrolled during active disease.

This rearrangement joins TRBV27 to TRBJ2-3; 9 nucleotides agree with TRBD2. Per the germline V gene, CDR1 is MNHEY and CDR2 is SMNVEV (reference sequence). The V and J ends lost 9 bases and 7 bases, in that order; junction bases with no gene match: 17. The CDR3 contains 16 residues. CDR3 loop: CASPPAWAGGQNTQYF. DNA of the CDR3: TGTGCCAGTCCACCGGCCTGGGCGGGGGGGCAAAATACGCAGTATTTT.

The CDR3 DNA is TGCAGCGTTTCGGCAGGGGGCCTTAACACTGAAGCTTTCTTT. Encoded protein: CSVSAGGLNTEAFF. The rearrangement joins TRBV29-1 to TRBJ1-1; 8 positions agree with TRBD1. The CDR3 spans 14 residues. The V gene end was trimmed by 5 bases and the J gene end by 2 bases; junction bases not matched to a gene: 7. Looked up from germline, CDR1 is SQVTM and CDR2 is ANQGSEA.

V is TRBV7-2 and J is TRBJ1-2; D is undetermined. V lost 5 bases and J 2 bases, leaving 12 bases between the germline ends. There are 14 residues in the CDR3. Germline CDR1 SGHTA, CDR2 FQGNSA. The CDR3 region has the DNA TGTGCCAGCAGCAAATCAGGTGACAACTATGGCTACACCTTC. This translates into CASSKSGDNYGYTF.